The clone carrying this T cell receptor (beta chain) was seen more than once but under ten times. Its target is unknown. The data were obtained in a study of regulatory T cells in long-lasting Graves disease. Across the study: Positive TSH receptor antibodies alongside over 5 years of antithyroid drugs were what marked Graves' disease as persistent.

Arm-PCR with iRepertoire HTBI primers amplified the CDR3 regions for these TCR beta libraries. MiXCR was run by TCRdb on the multiplex PCR reads, yielding one entry per CDR3 protein. The sample includes 360,000 or so distinct CDR3 sequences, roughly 20% seen only once; the top ten take about 29%. Overall study findings and caveats: Lower TCR diversity was seen in persistent Graves' patients than in newly diagnosed ones.

Time point given: persistent/refractory GD, antithyroid drugs over 5 years with positive TRAb. PBMC-derived RNA was used for the TCR library. The CDR3 covers 12 residues. Germline V gene lookup returns CDR1 KGHDR and CDR2 SFDVKD. The ends were cut back, 5 bases at V and 7 bases at J, with 7 bases in the middle. This TCR was recovered from a woman in her forties with Graves disease. The V and J genes are TRBV24-1 and TRBJ2-2; D remains ambiguous. The sequencing used peripheral blood mononuclear cells (PBMCs), collected when the disease was refractory, from a patient treated with antithyroid drugs. Here the CDR3 DNA reads TGTGCCACCAGTGGAGTCATCGGGGAGCTGTTTTTT. Translating gives CATSGVIGELFF.